A single sample is the source of the 5 T cell receptor beta chains below, sequenced in a study of early T cells in non-severe SARS-CoV-2 infection. TCRdb re-derived calls from the 5' RACE reads in MiXCR, one entry per CDR3 protein. The data contain some 110,000 distinct CDR3 sequences, more than 13% of them seen just once; the ten biggest clones take up 20% to 25%. Material for sequencing was whole blood. Source of these receptors: an adult who was a healthcare worker with PCR-confirmed SARS-CoV-2 infection or an uninfected control (not recorded which).

This clonotype was seen more than once but under ten times. The genes are TRBV12-3 or TRBV12-4 and TRBJ1-2; D not certain. The CDR3 covers 15 residues. The V gene lost 6 bases and the J gene lost 0 bases, with 14 bases spanning the gap. In nucleotides, the CDR3 is TGTGCCAGCAGCCCCAGTGGGAGAGCTAACTATGGCTACACCTTC. Protein product: CASSPSGRANYGYTF.

This clonotype was found many times. The chain couples TRBV18 to TRBJ2-2; D may match TRBD1 or TRBD2 (5 bases each). The CDR3 extends over 16 amino acids. Deletions cut 2 bases from V and 2 bases from J, with 12 bases between. In germline, CDR1 is KGHSH, CDR2 LQKENI. Here the CDR3 DNA reads TGTGCCAGCTCACCAGGGGGAACGCGAAACACCGGGGAGCTGTTTTTT. Protein product: CASSPGGTRNTGELFF.

This clonotype has at least ten counts. The rearrangement links TRBV5-1 to TRBJ2-1; D remains unclear. CDR1 is SGHRS, CDR2 YFSETQ, per germline. The CDR3 runs to 14 residues. The V and J ends lost 0 bases and 6 bases respectively, with 10 bases between them. The CDR3 loop reads CASSLEDPSNEQFF. DNA of the CDR3: TGCGCCAGCAGCTTGGAGGACCCAAGCAATGAGCAGTTCTTC.

This clonotype was counted a few times. One junction end disagrees with the germline gene, perhaps due to a read error. The gene calls are TRBV7-2 and TRBJ2-1; 8 positions agree with TRBD2. Germline V gene lookup returns CDR1 SGHTA and CDR2 FQGNSA. This CDR3 has 18 amino acids. The chain's CDR3 is CASRLAGGALGAYNEQFF. DNA of the CDR3: TGTGCCAGCAGATTAGCCGGGGGGGCCCTTGGTGCCTACAATGAGCAGTTCTTC.

In this sample, this clonotype turned up a few times. V is TRBV20-1 and J is TRBJ2-7; the D is unclear. Deletions cut 5 bases from V and 6 bases from J, with 11 bases between. The length of the CDR3 is 11 residues. Germline assignment: CDR1 DFQATT and CDR2 SNEGSKA (reference sequence). DNA for the CDR3: TGCAGTGCTCTCTCTAAGCGCGAGCAGTACTTC. Translation gives CSALSKREQYF.